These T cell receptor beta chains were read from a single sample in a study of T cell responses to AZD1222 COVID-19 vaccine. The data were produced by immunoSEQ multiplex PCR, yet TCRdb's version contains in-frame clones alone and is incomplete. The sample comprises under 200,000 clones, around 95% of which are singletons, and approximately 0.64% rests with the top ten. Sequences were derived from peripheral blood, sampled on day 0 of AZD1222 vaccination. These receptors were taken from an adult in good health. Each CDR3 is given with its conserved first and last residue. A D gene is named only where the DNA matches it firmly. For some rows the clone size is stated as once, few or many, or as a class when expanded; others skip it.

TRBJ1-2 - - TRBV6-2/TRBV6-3 CASSSLWAGDGYTF TGTGCCAGCAGTTCCCTTTGGGCGGGGGATGGCTACACCTTC
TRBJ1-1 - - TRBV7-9 CASSLGITEAFF TGTGCCAGCAGCCTTGGTATCACTGAAGCTTTCTTT
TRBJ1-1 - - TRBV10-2 CASSPLPPRNTEAFF TGCGCCAGCTCCCCTCTGCCCCCGCGGAACACTGAAGCTTTCTTT
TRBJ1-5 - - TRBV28 CASRSGHLVNQPQHF TGTGCCAGCAGGTCGGGACACCTGGTCAATCAGCCCCAGCATTTT
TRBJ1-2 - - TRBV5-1 CASSLPGSYGYTF TGCGCCAGCAGCTTGCCCGGAAGCTATGGCTACACCTTC
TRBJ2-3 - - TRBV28 CASSPQAGPTTDTQYF TGTGCCAGCAGTCCACAAGCGGGCCCGACCACAGATACGCAGTATTTT
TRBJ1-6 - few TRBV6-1 CASSELERSPLHF TGTGCCAGCAGTGAATTGGAGCGGTCACCCCTCCACTTT
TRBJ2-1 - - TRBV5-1 CASSLAGTTHNEQFF TGCGCCAGCAGCTTGGCTGGGACCACTCACAATGAGCAGTTCTTC
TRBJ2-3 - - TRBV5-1 CASSQRWGTDTQYF TGCGCCAGCAGCCAGAGGTGGGGCACAGATACGCAGTATTTT
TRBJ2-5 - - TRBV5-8 CASSFPAGKETQYF TGTGCCAGCAGCTTCCCGGCAGGGAAAGAGACCCAGTACTTC
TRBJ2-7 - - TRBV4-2 CASSQVGGRSGEQYF TGTGCCAGCAGCCAAGTAGGAGGGAGAAGTGGCGAGCAGTACTTC
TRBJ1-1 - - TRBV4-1 CASSQPGQHMNTEAFF TGCGCCAGCAGCCAGCCGGGACAACACATGAACACTGAAGCTTTCTTT
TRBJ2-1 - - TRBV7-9 CASSPNEQFF TGTGCCAGCAGCCCAAATGAGCAGTTCTTC
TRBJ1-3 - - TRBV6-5 CASPRVTASGNTIYF TGTGCCAGCCCCCGGGTCACAGCCTCTGGAAACACCATATATTTT